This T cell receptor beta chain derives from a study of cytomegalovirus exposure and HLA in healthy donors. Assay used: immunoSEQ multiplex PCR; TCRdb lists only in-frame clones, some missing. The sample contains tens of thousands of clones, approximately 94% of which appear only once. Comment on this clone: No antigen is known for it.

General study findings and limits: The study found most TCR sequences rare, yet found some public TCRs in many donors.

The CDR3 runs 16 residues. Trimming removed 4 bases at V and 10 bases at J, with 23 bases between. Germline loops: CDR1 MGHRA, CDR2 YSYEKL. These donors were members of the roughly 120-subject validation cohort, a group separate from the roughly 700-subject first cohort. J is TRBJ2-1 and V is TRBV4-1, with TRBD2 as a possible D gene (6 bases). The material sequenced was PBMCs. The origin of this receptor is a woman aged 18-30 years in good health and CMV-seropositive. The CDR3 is CASSPGRMGPGAEQFF. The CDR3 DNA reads TGCGCCAGCAGCCCGGGGAGGATGGGGCCCGGGGCGGAGCAGTTCTTC.